Detailed here is one T cell receptor (beta chain). The CDR3 runs to 16 residues. The J segment lost 0 bases and the V segment lost 4 bases, leaving 4 bases of the junction unmatched. The germline V gene encodes CDR1 SGHRS and CDR2 YFSETQ. These data are taken from a study of cytomegalovirus exposure and HLA in healthy donors. The PCR used 60 Vbeta and 13 Jbeta primers. TCRdb's copy holds only in-frame clones and misses some; the assay was immunoSEQ multiplex PCR. In all, the sample yields over 110,000 clones. The chain joins TRBV5-1 to TRBJ1-5; TRBD1 matches 10 bases. Sequenced material: PBMCs. The sequence was collected from a male donor in good health and CMV-seronegative. In nucleotides, the CDR3 is TGCGCCAGCAGCGCCGGGACAGGGGATAGCAATCAGCCCCAGCATTTT. This gives the protein CASSAGTGDSNQPQHF. The full variable domain, completed using reference TRBV5-1 and TRBJ1-5, is KAGVTQTPRYLIKTRGQQVTLSCSPISGHRSVSWYQQTPGQGLQFLFEYFSETQRNKGNFPGRFSGRQFSNSRSEMNVSTLELGDSALYLCASSAGTGDSNQPQHFGDGTRLSIL.